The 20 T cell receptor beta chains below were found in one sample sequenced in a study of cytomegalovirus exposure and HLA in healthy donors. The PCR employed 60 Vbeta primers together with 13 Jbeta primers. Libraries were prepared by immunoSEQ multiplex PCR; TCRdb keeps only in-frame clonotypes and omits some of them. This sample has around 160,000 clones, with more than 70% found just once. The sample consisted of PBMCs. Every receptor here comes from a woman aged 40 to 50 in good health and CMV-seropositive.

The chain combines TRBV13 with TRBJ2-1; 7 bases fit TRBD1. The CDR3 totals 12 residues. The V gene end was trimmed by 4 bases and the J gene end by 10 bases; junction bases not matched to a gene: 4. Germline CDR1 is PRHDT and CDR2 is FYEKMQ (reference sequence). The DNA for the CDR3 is TGTGCCAGCAGCTATGGACAGGCCGAGCAGTTCTTC. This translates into CASSYGQAEQFF.

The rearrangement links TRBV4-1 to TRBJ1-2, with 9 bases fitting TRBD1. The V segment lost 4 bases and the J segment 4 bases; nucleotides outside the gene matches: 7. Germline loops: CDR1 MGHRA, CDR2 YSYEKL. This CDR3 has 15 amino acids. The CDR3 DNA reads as TGCGCCAGCAGCCCTGGGACAGGGAGTTCCTATGGCTACACCTTC. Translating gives CASSPGTGSSYGYTF.

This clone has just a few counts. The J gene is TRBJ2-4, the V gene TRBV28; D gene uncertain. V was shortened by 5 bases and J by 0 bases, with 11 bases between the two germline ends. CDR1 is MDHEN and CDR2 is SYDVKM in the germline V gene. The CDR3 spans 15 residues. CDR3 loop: CASSPRQLAKNIQYF. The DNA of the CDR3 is TGTGCCAGCAGTCCGAGGCAATTAGCCAAAAACATTCAGTACTTC.

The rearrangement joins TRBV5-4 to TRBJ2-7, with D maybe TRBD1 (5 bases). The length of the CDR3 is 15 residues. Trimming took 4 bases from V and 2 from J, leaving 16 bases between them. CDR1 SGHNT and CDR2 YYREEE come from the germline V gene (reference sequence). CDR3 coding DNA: TGTGCCAGCAGCCGATTTACAAACAGGCCCTACGAGCAGTACTTC. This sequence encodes CASSRFTNRPYEQYF. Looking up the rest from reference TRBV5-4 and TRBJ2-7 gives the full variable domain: ETGVTQSPTHLIKTRGQQVTLRCSSQSGHNTVSWYQQALGQGPQFIFQYYREEENGRGNFPPRFSGLQFPNYSSELNVNALELDDSALYLCASSRFTNRPYEQYFGPGTRLTVT.

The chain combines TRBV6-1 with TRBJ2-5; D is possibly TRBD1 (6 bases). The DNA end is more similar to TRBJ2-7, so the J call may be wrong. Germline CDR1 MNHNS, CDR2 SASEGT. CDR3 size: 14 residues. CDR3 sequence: CASSRGNRASEQYF. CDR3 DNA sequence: TGTGCCAGCAGTCGGGGCAACAGGGCTTCCGAGCAGTACTTC.

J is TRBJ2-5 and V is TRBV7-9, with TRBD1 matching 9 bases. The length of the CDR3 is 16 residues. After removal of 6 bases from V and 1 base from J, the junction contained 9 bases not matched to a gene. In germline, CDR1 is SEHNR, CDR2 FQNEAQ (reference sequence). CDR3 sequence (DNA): TGTGCCAGCAGACCGGACAGGGGCGAAATCCAAGAGACCCAGTACTTC. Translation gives CASRPDRGEIQETQYF. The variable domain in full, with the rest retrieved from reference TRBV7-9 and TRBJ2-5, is DTGVSQNPRHKITKRGQNVTFRCDPISEHNRLYWYRQTLGQGPEFLTYFQNEAQLEKSRLLSDRFSAERPKGSFSTLEIQRTEQGDSAMYLCASRPDRGEIQETQYFGPGTRLLVL.

In nucleotides, the CDR3 is TGCGCCAGCAGCCAAGATCTAGGGCAGGGGGGTTACGAGCAGTACTTC. It encodes CASSQDLGQGGYEQYF. V usage is TRBV4-3 and J usage is TRBJ2-7; possible D gene TRBD1, 7 bases. This CDR3 has 16 amino acids. V gave up 0 bases and J gave up 4 bases, with 16 bases separating them. Germline CDR1 reads LGHNA; CDR2 reads YSLEER.

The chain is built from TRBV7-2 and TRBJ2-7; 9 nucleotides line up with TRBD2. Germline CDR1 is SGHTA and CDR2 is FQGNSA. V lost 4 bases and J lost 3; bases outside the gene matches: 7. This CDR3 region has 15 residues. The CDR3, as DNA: TGTGCCAGCAGCTCGAGGGCGGGAGGGGACTACGAGCAGTACTTC. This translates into CASSSRAGGDYEQYF.

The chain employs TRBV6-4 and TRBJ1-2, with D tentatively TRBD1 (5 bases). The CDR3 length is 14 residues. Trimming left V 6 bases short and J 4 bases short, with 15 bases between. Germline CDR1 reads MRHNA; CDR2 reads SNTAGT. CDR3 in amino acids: CASSQTYDSYGYTF. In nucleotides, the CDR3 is TGTGCCAGCAGCCAAACCTATGACAGCTATGGCTACACCTTC.

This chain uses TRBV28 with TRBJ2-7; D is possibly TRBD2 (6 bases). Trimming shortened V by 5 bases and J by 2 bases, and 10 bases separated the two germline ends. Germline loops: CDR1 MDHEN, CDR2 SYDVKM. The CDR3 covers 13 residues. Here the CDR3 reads CASSTGAAYEQYF. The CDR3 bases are TGTGCCAGCAGTACGGGAGCTGCCTACGAGCAGTACTTC.

The CDR3 region is CASSFRGRQPQHF. The CDR3 coding sequence is TGTGCCAGCAGTTTCAGGGGGCGTCAGCCCCAGCATTTT. The chain is built from TRBV27 and TRBJ1-5; 8 nucleotides align to TRBD1. V was pared by 3 bases and J by 6 bases, with 1 base of the junction left unmatched. This CDR3 spans 13 amino acids. Germline-derived CDR1 and CDR2 are MNHEY and SMNVEV (reference sequence).

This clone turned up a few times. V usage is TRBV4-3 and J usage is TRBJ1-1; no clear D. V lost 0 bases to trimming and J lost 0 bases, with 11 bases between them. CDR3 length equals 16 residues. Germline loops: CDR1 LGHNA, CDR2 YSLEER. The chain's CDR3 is CASSQDGRGMNTEAFF. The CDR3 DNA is TGCGCCAGCAGCCAAGATGGCCGGGGTATGAACACTGAAGCTTTCTTT.

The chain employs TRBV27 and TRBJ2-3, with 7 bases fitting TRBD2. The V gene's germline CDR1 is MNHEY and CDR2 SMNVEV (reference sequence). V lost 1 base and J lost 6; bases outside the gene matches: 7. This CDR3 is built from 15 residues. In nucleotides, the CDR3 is TGTGCCAGCAGTTTATACCGGGGGGTCATTGATACGCAGTATTTT. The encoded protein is CASSLYRGVIDTQYF.

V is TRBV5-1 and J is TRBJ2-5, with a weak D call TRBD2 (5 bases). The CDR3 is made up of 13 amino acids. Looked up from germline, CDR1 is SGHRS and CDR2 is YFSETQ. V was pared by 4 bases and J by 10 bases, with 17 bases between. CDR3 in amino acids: CASSDPFTEDQYF. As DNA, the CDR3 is TGCGCCAGCAGCGACCCCTTTACGGAGGACCAGTACTTC.

This CDR3 reads CSAGLAGTQETQYF. The CDR3 DNA reads as TGCAGCGCCGGACTAGCGGGAACCCAAGAGACCCAGTACTTC. The rearrangement joins TRBV29-1 to TRBJ2-5; TRBD2 matches at 12 bases. Germline V gene sequence: CDR1 SQVTM, CDR2 ANQGSEA. The CDR3 consists of 14 residues. Trimming at V came to 7 bases and at J to 1 base, leaving 4 bases not matched to a gene.

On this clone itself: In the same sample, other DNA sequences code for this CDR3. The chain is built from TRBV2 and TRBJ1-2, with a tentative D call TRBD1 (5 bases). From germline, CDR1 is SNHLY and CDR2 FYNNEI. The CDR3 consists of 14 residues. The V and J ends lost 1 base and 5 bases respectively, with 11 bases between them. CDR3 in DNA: TGTGCCAGCAGTGAAGGGGGGGAGTCTTATGGCTACACCTTC. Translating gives CASSEGGESYGYTF.

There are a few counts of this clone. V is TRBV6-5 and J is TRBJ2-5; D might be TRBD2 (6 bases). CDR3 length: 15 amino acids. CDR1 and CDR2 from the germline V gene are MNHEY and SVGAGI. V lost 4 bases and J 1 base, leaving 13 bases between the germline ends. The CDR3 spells CASSWGVAAQETQYF. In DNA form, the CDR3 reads TGTGCCAGCAGTTGGGGGGTGGCGGCCCAAGAGACCCAGTACTTC.

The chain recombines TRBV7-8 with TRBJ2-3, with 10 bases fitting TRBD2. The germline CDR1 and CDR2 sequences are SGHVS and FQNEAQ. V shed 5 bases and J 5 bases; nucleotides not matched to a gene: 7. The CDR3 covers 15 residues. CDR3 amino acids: CASSPPRLAGDTQYF. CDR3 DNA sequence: TGTGCCAGCAGCCCCCCGCGACTAGCGGGAGATACGCAGTATTTT.

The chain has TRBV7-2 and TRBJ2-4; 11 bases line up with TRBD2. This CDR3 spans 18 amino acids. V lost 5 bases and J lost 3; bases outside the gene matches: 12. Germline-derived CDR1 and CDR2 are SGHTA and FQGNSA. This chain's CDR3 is CASSTGLLAGEVKNIQYF. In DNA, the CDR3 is TGTGCCAGCAGCACCGGCTTACTAGCGGGAGAGGTCAAAAACATTCAGTACTTC.

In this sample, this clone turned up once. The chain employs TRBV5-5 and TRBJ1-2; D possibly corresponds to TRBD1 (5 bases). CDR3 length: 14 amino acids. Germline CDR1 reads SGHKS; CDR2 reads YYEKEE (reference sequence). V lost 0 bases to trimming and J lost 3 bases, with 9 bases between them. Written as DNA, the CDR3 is TGTGCCAGCAGCTTGGTGCGGGGGGACTATGGCTACACCTTC. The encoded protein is CASSLVRGDYGYTF.